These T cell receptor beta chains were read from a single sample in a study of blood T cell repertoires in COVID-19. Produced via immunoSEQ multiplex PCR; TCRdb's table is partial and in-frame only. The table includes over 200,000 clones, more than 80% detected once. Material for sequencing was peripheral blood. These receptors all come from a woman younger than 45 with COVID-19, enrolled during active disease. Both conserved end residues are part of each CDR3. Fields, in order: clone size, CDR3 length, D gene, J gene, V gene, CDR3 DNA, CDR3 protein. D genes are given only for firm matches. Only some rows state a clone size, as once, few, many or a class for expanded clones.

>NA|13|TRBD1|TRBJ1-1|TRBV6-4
TGTGCCAGCAGTTGGGACAGTAAAACACAAGCTTTCTTT
CASSWDSKTQAFF
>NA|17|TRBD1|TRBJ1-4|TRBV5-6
TGTGCCAGCAGCAAAATACCTCAGGGGGCAGCTAATGAAAAACTGTTTTTT
CASSKIPQGAANEKLFF
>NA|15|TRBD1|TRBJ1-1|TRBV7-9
TGTGCCAGCAGCTTTAGCGAGAGGGGGCTTGGTGAAGCTTTCTTT
CASSFSERGLGEAFF
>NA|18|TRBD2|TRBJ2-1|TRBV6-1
TGTGCCAGCAGTGAAGCGCGGCTAGCGGGTGCCGGATACAATGAGCAGTTCTTC
CASSEARLAGAGYNEQFF
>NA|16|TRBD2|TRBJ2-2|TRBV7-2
TGTGCCAGCAGCCCACAAGCGGGAGGGCTGGCCGGGGAGCTGTTTTTT
CASSPQAGGLAGELFF
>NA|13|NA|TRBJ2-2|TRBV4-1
TGCGCCAGCAGCCCAATACTTGGCGGGGAGCTGTTTTTT
CASSPILGGELFF
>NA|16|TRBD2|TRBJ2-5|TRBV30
TGTGCCTGGGGAGGAGGGACTAGCGGGAGGCAAGAGACCCAGTACTTC
CAWGGGTSGRQETQYF
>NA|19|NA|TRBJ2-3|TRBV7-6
TGTGCCAGCAGCCAAATTGGTCCCCCCCCCGGGACTCTAAAGGGTACGCAGTATTTT
CASSQIGPPPGTLKGTQYF
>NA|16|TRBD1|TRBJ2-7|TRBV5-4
TGTGCCAGCAGCTTGTTGGGGACAGGGGCGCTGGGGGAGCAGTACTTC
CASSLLGTGALGEQYF
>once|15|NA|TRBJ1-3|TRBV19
TGTGCCAGTCGACGTGCGGGGGTTACTGGAAACACCATATATTTT
CASRRAGVTGNTIYF
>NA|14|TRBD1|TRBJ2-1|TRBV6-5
TGTGCCAGCAGTTACGGACAGGGGTGGGATGAGCAGTTCTTC
CASSYGQGWDEQFF
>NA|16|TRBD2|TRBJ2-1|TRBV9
TGTGCCAGCAGCGTAGTGGCTAGCGGCTCCTACAATGAGCAGTTCTTC
CASSVVASGSYNEQFF
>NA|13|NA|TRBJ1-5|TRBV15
TGTGCCACCAGCAGAGTAGCGGGCGTAGTCCAGCATTTT
CATSRVAGVVQHF
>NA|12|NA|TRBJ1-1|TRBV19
TGTGCCAGCTCAGAGACGGGTATTGGGGCTTTCTTT
CASSETGIGAFF
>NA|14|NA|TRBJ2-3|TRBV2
TGTGCCAGCAGGGGAGGAAGGTCCACAGATACGCAGTATTTT
CASRGGRSTDTQYF
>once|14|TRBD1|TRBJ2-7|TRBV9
TGTGCCAGCAGCGTGACACAGGGGGTGGACGAGCAGTACTTC
CASSVTQGVDEQYF
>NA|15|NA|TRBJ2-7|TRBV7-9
TGTGCCAGCAGCTTAGGTAGCGGAGTCTCCTACGAGCAGTACTTC
CASSLGSGVSYEQYF
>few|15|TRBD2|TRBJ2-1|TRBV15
TGTGCCACCAGCAGAATGGCTAGCGGGGGCAATGAGCAGTTCTTC
CATSRMASGGNEQFF
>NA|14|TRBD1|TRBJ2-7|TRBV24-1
TGTGCCACCAGTAAGGGACAGGGGGCCCACGAGCAGTACTTC
CATSKGQGAHEQYF
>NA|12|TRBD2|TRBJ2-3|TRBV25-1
TGTGCCAGCAGTTGGGGACTAAATACGCAGTATTTT
CASSWGLNTQYF
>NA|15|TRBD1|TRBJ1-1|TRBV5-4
TGTGCCAGCAGTATGGAATTACCGGGACAGGGGCAAGCTTTCTTT
CASSMELPGQGQAFF
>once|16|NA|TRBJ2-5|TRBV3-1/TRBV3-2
TGTGCCAGCAGCCAAGAAGCAGGGGAGCAAGAAGAGACCCAGTACTTC
CASSQEAGEQEETQYF
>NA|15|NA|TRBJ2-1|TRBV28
TGTGCCAGCAGCCCAGGGGAAAGGGCCTACAATGAGCAGTTCTTC
CASSPGERAYNEQFF
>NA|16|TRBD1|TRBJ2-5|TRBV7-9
TGTGCCAGCAGCTTAGTGGACAGGGATGGAGACGAGACCCAGTACTTC
CASSLVDRDGDETQYF
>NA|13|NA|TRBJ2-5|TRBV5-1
TGCGCCAGCAGCCCAGACAGTCAAGAGACCCAGTACTTC
CASSPDSQETQYF
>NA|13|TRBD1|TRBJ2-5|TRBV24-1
TGTGCCACCAGTGATTGGACAGGGGAGACCCAGTACTTC
CATSDWTGETQYF
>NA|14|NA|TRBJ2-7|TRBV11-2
TGTGCCAGCAGCATCGGCGGGAATGCCTACGAGCAGTACTTC
CASSIGGNAYEQYF
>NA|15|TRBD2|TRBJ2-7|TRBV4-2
TGTGCCAGCAGCCAAGGTCTAGCGGGGGGGAGCGAGCAGTACTTC
CASSQGLAGGSEQYF
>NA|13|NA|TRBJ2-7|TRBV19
TGTGCCAGTAGTATTATCTTAGCCTACGAGCAGTACTTC
CASSIILAYEQYF
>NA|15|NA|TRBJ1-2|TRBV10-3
TGTGCCATCAGTAGGCGTTCGGGGGGCGGGGATGGCTACACCTTC
CAISRRSGGGDGYTF
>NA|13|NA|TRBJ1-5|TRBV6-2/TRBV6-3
TGTGCCAGCAGTTACCAGGGAGGGCAGCCCCAGCATTTT
CASSYQGGQPQHF
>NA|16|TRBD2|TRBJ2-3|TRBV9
TGTGCCAGCAGCGAGGGGGGACTAGCGGGCACAGATACGCAGTATTTT
CASSEGGLAGTDTQYF
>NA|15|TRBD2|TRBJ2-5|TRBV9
TGTGCCAGCAGCGTAGTACCAGGGAGGGGAGAGACCCAGTACTTC
CASSVVPGRGETQYF
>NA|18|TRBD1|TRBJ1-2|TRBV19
TGTGCCAGTAGTTCCGGAGGGACAGGGGTTCGACGCGGGTATGGCTACACCTTC
CASSSGGTGVRRGYGYTF
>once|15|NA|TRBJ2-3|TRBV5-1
TGCGCCAGCAGCCGGGAGGGGGCGCCGACAGATACGCAGTATTTT
CASSREGAPTDTQYF
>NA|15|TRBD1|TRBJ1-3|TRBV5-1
TGCGCCAGCAGCAGTGACAGGGGCTCTGGAAACACCATATATTTT
CASSSDRGSGNTIYF
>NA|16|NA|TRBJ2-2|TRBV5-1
TGCGCCAGCAGCGGGGGACTGCTTACGAACACCGGGGAGCTGTTTTTT
CASSGGLLTNTGELFF
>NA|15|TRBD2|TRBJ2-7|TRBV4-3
TGCGCCAGCAGCCGCGGGACTAGCGTCTCCTACGAGCAGTACTTC
CASSRGTSVSYEQYF
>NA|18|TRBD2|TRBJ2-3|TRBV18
TGTGCCAGCTCACCATTGGCGGCTAGCGGGGGGTTTACAGATACGCAGTATTTT
CASSPLAASGGFTDTQYF
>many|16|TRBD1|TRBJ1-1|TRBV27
TGTGCCAGCATCCTGAGTCTTGGGACAGGGGGCACTGAAGCTTTCTTT
CASILSLGTGGTEAFF
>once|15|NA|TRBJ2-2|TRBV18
TGTGCCAGCTCACCCGGTACAGCCAACACCGGGGAGCTGTTTTTT
CASSPGTANTGELFF